This T cell receptor beta chain is drawn from a study of lymphopenia after photon versus proton radiotherapy. Germline CDR1 and CDR2: LNHDA and SQIVND (reference sequence). Trimming cost V 4 bases and J 12 bases, with 13 bases left between them. The length of the CDR3 is 12 residues. This clone was observed a few times. As yet, its antigen is unknown. Study-wide results and caveats: Survival link was tested only in deceased patients; proton benefit remains a possibility. Post-nadir TCR diversity decline inversely tracked overall survival among those who died. Under photons, naive T cells and diversity fell while effector/memory populations rose. After lymphocyte nadir, photon-treated repertoires showed oligoclonal expansion, especially CD8+ Temra.

Only in-frame clones appear in the TCRdb table, and some are missing; sequencing was by immunoSEQ multiplex PCR. The profile shows 60,000 to 75,000 clones, around 85% of them singletons. This rearrangement joins TRBV19 to TRBJ2-1, with D perhaps TRBD2 (5 bases). This TCR was recovered from a man aged 40-50 years with gastric cancer. The sequences come from peripheral blood, collected from a patient treated with photon-based radiotherapy. The CDR3 is CASSTGILGQFF. CDR3 DNA: TGTGCCAGTAGTACGGGGATACTTGGGCAGTTCTTC.